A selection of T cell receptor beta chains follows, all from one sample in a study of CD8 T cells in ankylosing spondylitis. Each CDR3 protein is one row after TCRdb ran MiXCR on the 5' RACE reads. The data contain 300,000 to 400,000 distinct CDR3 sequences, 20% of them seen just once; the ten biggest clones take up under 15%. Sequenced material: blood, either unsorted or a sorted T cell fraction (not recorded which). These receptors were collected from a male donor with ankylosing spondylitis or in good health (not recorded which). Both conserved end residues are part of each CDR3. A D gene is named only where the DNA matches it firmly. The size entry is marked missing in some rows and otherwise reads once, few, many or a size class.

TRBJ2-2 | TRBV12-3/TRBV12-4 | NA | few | CASSHSWGLGTGELFF | TGTGCCAGCAGTCATAGTTGGGGATTGGGCACCGGGGAGCTGTTTTTT
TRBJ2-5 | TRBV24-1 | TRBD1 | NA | CATSDRQGSGTQYF | TGTGCCACCAGTGATCGACAGGGTTCTGGGACCCAGTACTTC
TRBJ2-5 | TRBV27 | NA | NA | CASSSRLPETQYF | TGTGCCAGCAGCTCGCGACTCCCAGAGACCCAGTACTTC
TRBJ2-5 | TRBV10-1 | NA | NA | CASSESTGAGETQYF | TGCGCCAGCAGTGAGTCGACGGGGGCGGGTGAGACCCAGTACTTC
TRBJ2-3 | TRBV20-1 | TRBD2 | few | CSARDMVLAGPTDTQYF | TGCAGTGCTAGAGATATGGTTCTAGCGGGGCCCACAGATACGCAGTATTTT
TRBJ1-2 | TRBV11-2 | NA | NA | CASSPTGSHYGYTF | TGTGCCAGCAGCCCCACTGGGTCCCACTATGGCTACACCTTC
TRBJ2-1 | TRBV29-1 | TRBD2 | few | CSVEGAGIYNEQFF | TGCAGCGTTGAGGGAGCGGGGATCTACAATGAGCAGTTCTTC
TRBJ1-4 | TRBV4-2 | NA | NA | CASSQESYTTNEKLFF | TGTGCCAGCAGCCAAGAGAGCTATACAACTAATGAAAAACTGTTTTTT
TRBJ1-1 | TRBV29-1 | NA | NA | CSVDQGNTEAFF | TGCAGCGTAGACCAGGGGAACACTGAAGCTTTCTTT
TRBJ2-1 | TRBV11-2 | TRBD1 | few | CASSLAGTDSYNEQFF | TGTGCCAGCAGCTTAGCCGGGACAGACTCCTACAATGAGCAGTTCTTC
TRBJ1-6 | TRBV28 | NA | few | CASSPRAGDNSPLHF | TGTGCCAGCAGCCCACGGGCAGGGGACAATTCACCCCTCCACTTT
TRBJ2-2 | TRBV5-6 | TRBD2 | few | CASSLGKGGYYANTGELFF | TGTGCCAGCAGCTTGGGCAAGGGAGGGTATTACGCGAACACCGGGGAGCTGTTTTTT
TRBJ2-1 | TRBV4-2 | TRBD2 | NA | CASSQESGLAGASSYNEQFF | TGTGCCAGCAGCCAAGAATCGGGACTAGCGGGGGCCAGCTCCTACAATGAGCAGTTCTTC
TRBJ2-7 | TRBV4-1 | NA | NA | CASSQEDRVGIEQYF | TGCGCCAGCAGCCAAGAGGATAGGGTAGGGATCGAGCAGTACTTC
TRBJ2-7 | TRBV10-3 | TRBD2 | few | CAISESPAGVNEQYF | TGTGCCATCAGTGAGTCCCCAGCGGGGGTAAACGAGCAGTACTTC
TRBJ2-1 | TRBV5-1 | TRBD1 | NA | CASSVTGTNEQFF | TGCGCCAGCAGCGTGACAGGGACCAATGAGCAGTTCTTC
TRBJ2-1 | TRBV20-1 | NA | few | CSAGRGYNEQFF | TGCAGTGCTGGCCGGGGCTACAATGAGCAGTTCTTC
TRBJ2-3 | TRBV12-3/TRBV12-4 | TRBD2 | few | CASSFRASGYTDTQYF | TGTGCCAGCAGTTTTAGGGCTAGCGGATACACAGATACGCAGTATTTT
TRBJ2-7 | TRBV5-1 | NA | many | CASSLARSYEQYF | TGCGCCAGCAGCTTGGCTCGGTCCTACGAGCAGTACTTC
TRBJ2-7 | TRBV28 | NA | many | CASSTDGPISSYEQYF | TGTGCCAGCAGTACCGACGGACCGATAAGCTCCTACGAGCAGTACTTC
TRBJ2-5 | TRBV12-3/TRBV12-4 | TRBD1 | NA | CASTPGQGMETQYF | TGTGCCAGCACCCCGGGACAGGGGATGGAGACCCAGTACTTC
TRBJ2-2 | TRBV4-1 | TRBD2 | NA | CASSSGTSGGYTGELFF | TGCGCCAGCAGCTCAGGGACTAGCGGGGGGTACACCGGGGAGCTGTTTTTT
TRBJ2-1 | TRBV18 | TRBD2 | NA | CASSPGEGYNEQFF | TGTGCCAGCTCACCCGGGGAGGGTTACAATGAGCAGTTCTTC
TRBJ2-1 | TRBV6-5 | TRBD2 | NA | CASSYSTGGVIEQFF | TGTGCCAGCAGTTACTCGACGGGGGGGGTTATTGAGCAGTTCTTC
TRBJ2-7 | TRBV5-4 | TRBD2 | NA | CASSSPLAGIYEQYF | TGTGCCAGCAGCTCACCGCTAGCGGGGATCTACGAGCAGTACTTC
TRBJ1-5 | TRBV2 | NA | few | CASSESPLGNNQPQHF | TGTGCCAGCAGTGAATCTCCGTTGGGGAACAATCAGCCCCAGCATTTT
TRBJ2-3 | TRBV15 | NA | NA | CATSRDQGGTDTQYF | TGTGCCACCAGCAGAGATCAGGGGGGTACGGATACGCAGTATTTT
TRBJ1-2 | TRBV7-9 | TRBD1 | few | CASSLGTGSNYGYTF | TGTGCCAGCAGCCTCGGGACAGGGTCTAACTATGGCTACACCTTC
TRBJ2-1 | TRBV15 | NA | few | CATRRVGVDEQFF | TGTGCCACCCGCAGGGTAGGGGTGGATGAGCAGTTCTTC
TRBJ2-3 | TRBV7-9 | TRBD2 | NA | CASSPREGLDTQYF | TGTGCCAGCAGCCCACGGGAGGGTTTAGATACGCAGTATTTT
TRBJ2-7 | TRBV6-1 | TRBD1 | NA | CASSVYRGSSYEQYF | TGTGCCAGCAGTGTCTACAGGGGTTCCTCCTACGAGCAGTACTTC
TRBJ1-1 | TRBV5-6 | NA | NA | CASTGGAGTEAFF | TGTGCCAGCACCGGCGGGGCAGGCACTGAAGCTTTCTTT
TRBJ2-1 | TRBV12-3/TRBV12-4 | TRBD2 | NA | CASSAGGAGDEQFF | TGTGCCAGCAGTGCGGGGGGTGCCGGGGATGAGCAGTTCTTC
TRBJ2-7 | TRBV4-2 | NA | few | CASSPEDRYEQYF | TGTGCCAGCAGTCCTGAAGACAGGTACGAGCAGTACTTC
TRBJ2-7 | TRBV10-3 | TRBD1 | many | CAIRDGQESEQYF | TGTGCCATCAGAGATGGACAGGAGAGCGAGCAGTACTTC
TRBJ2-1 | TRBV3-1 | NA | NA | CASSQKETGWDEQFF | TGTGCCAGCAGCCAAAAAGAAACAGGGTGGGATGAGCAGTTCTTC
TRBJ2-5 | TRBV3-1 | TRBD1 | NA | CASSQPGTGYHQETQYF | TGTGCCAGCAGCCAACCAGGGACAGGGTATCATCAAGAGACCCAGTACTTC
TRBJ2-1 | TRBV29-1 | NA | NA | CSVPNRVLNNEQFF | TGCAGCGTCCCTAACAGGGTACTAAACAATGAGCAGTTCTTC
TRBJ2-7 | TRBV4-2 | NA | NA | CASGPNDLLTYEQYF | TGTGCCAGCGGACCTAATGACCTATTAACCTACGAGCAGTACTTC
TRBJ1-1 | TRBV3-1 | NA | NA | CASSQDGATPNTEAFF | TGTGCCAGCAGCCAAGATGGGGCCACCCCGAACACTGAAGCTTTCTTT